Shown below are 28 T cell receptor beta chains from a single sample sequenced in a study of T cell responses to AZD1222 COVID-19 vaccine. Libraries were prepared by immunoSEQ multiplex PCR; TCRdb keeps only in-frame clonotypes and omits some of them. Found here are roughly 92,000 clones, about 89% of them singletons; the top ten hold roughly 4.9%. This material consisted of peripheral blood, taken 28 days after the second AZD1222 dose. These receptors were obtained from an adult who received the AZD1222 COVID-19 vaccine.

The chain couples TRBV19 to TRBJ1-6, with D possibly matching TRBD1 (5 bases). This CDR3 has 15 amino acids. Germline V lookup: CDR1 LNHDA, CDR2 SQIVND (reference sequence). The V end was cut by 6 bases, the J end by 9 bases, with 18 bases between. CDR3 loop: CASREGQMGISPLHF. For the CDR3, the DNA is TGTGCCAGTAGAGAGGGGCAGATGGGGATTTCACCCCTCCACTTT.

The J gene is TRBJ1-1, the V gene TRBV7-2, with D hard to call. V dropped 4 bases and J dropped 0 bases, with 9 bases sitting between them. CDR3 length equals 14 residues. Germline values: CDR1 SGHTA, CDR2 FQGNSA. DNA for the CDR3: TGTGCCAGCAGCTACATGGGCATGAACACTGAAGCTTTCTTT. It translates to CASSYMGMNTEAFF.

V gene TRBV11-2 combines with J gene TRBJ2-2, with 13 bases that match TRBD2. Trimming took 5 bases from V and 2 from J; bases not matched to a gene: 5. This CDR3 contains 17 residues. The germline CDR1 and CDR2 sequences are SGHAT and FQNNGV. The CDR3 reads CASSRLAGGFNTGELFF. In DNA form, the CDR3 reads TGTGCCAGCAGCCGACTAGCGGGGGGCTTTAACACCGGGGAGCTGTTTTTT.

The J gene is TRBJ1-1, the V gene TRBV5-1, with D perhaps TRBD1 (5 bases). Germline lookup yields CDR1 SGHRS and CDR2 YFSETQ. V dropped 0 bases and J dropped 3 bases, with 15 bases sitting between them. The CDR3 sequence is 16 residues long. CDR3 amino acids: CASSLASSPRDTEAFF. The CDR3 nucleotides are TGCGCCAGCAGCTTGGCATCTTCCCCCAGGGACACTGAAGCTTTCTTT. The complete variable domain, with remaining parts taken from reference TRBV5-1 and TRBJ1-1, reads KAGVTQTPRYLIKTRGQQVTLSCSPISGHRSVSWYQQTPGQGLQFLFEYFSETQRNKGNFPGRFSGRQFSNSRSEMNVSTLELGDSALYLCASSLASSPRDTEAFFGQGTRLTVV.

The chain joins TRBV7-6 to TRBJ2-3; 7 bases align to TRBD2. The CDR3 covers 19 residues. From germline, CDR1 is SGHVS and CDR2 FNYEAQ. Losses at the gene ends were 3 bases for V and 2 bases for J; bases not matched to a gene: 17. The CDR3 loop is CASSFTYDTGTTPTDTQYF. The CDR3 region has the DNA TGTGCCAGCAGCTTTACATATGACACGGGGACTACTCCCACAGATACGCAGTATTTT.

This clone was detected only a few times. The V call is TRBV5-4, the J call TRBJ1-4; TRBD1 aligns across 7 bases. Germline CDR1 is SGHNT and CDR2 is YYREEE (reference sequence). V trimming: 4 bases; J trimming: 0 bases; junction bases outside the gene matches: 6. CDR3 length: 16 residues. In DNA, the CDR3 is TGTGCCAGCAGCCGACAGGGCGGGGCAACTAATGAAAAACTGTTTTTT. This encodes CASSRQGGATNEKLFF.

The chain recombines TRBV16 with TRBJ1-5; no definite D call. The germline V and J ends were trimmed by 0 bases and 6 bases, with 12 bases remaining between them. The CDR3 contains 15 residues. In germline, CDR1 is KGHSY, CDR2 FQNENV. The CDR3, as DNA: TGTGCCAGCAGCCAATCTGGCGGGCTCGGTCAGCCCCAGCATTTT. Amino acids: CASSQSGGLGQPQHF. The full variable domain, its missing parts supplied by reference TRBV16 and TRBJ1-5, is GEEVAQTPKHLVRGEGQKAKLYCAPIKGHSYVFWYQQVLKNEFKFLISFQNENVFDETGMPKERFSAKCLPNSPCSLEIQATKLEDSAVYFCASSQSGGLGQPQHFGDGTRLSIL.

The chain couples TRBV30 to TRBJ1-5, with D unclear. Germline V lookup: CDR1 GTSNPN, CDR2 SVGIG (reference sequence). This CDR3 is built from 14 residues. V was cut by 4 bases and J by 4 bases, with 14 bases left in between. This chain's CDR3 is CAWIGNSPNQPQHF. The CDR3 DNA follows: TGTGCCTGGATCGGGAACAGCCCTAATCAGCCCCAGCATTTT.

The chain is built from TRBV19 and TRBJ1-2; TRBD1 might be the D (6 bases). Germline loops: CDR1 LNHDA, CDR2 SQIVND (reference sequence). V lost 5 bases and J lost 8, with 12 bases in between. The CDR3 has 12 residues. Here the CDR3 reads CASSFQGRGYTF. The CDR3, as DNA: TGTGCCAGTAGTTTCCAGGGGCGCGGCTACACCTTC.

This chain links TRBV11-1 with TRBJ1-2; tentative D call: TRBD1 (5 bases). Germline CDR1 and CDR2: SGHAT and FQDESV (reference sequence). There are 13 residues in the CDR3. Trimming left V 5 bases short and J 8 bases short, with 15 bases between. In DNA, the CDR3 is TGTGCCAGCAGCGTCGACCAGGGACGGGGCTACACCTTC. Its translation is CASSVDQGRGYTF.

This clone was detected once. This chain joins TRBV5-4 and TRBJ1-6, with 8 bases matching TRBD1. This CDR3 contains 14 residues. Germline values: CDR1 SGHNT, CDR2 YYREEE (reference sequence). V gave up 0 bases and J gave up 14 bases; unmatched junction bases: 7. Here the CDR3 DNA reads TGTGCCAGCAGCTTGGGACAGGGGCCGAGGACCCTCCACTTT. Protein product: CASSLGQGPRTLHF.

This chain connects TRBV20-1 to TRBJ2-6; no clear D gene. V lost 3 bases, J lost 0 bases, and 3 bases lay in between. The CDR3 has 13 amino acids. Germline V gives CDR1 DFQATT, CDR2 SNEGSKA (reference sequence). The CDR3 spells CSASVSGANVLTF. In nucleotides, the CDR3 is TGCAGTGCTAGTGTCTCTGGGGCCAACGTCCTGACTTTC.

The count of this clone is one. The V call is TRBV3-1 (or the pseudogene TRBV3-2), the J call TRBJ1-6; D ambiguous. V was shortened by 4 bases and J by 1 base, with 8 bases between the two germline ends. The CDR3 has 15 residues. Germline values: CDR1 LGHDT, CDR2 YNNKEL (reference sequence). Here the CDR3 reads CASSRRGSYNSPLHF. CDR3 in DNA: TGTGCCAGCAGCCGTCGGGGTTCCTATAATTCACCCCTCCACTTT.

The rearrangement links TRBV2 to TRBJ1-5, with 8 positions matching TRBD1. CDR3 length equals 16 residues. V shed 6 bases, J shed 0 bases, and the junction held 7 bases outside the gene matches. Germline V gene lookup returns CDR1 SNHLY and CDR2 FYNNEI. The CDR3 here is CASSADRVNSNQPQHF. Written as DNA, the CDR3 is TGTGCCAGCAGCGCGGACAGGGTGAATAGCAATCAGCCCCAGCATTTT. The full variable domain, rest sourced from reference TRBV2 and TRBJ1-5, is EPEVTQTPSHQVTQMGQEVILRCVPISNHLYFYWYRQILGQKVEFLVSFYNNEISEKSEIFDDQFSVERPDGSNFTLKIRSTKLEDSAMYFCASSADRVNSNQPQHFGDGTRLSIL.

The chain carries TRBV6-5 and TRBJ2-5, with a tentative D call TRBD2 (6 bases). This CDR3 has 14 residues. Per germline, CDR1 MNHEY and CDR2 SVGAGI. The germline V and J ends were trimmed by 4 bases and 5 bases, with 14 bases remaining between them. The DNA for the CDR3 is TGTGCCAGCAGTTCTCGACCGGCGGGGGAGACCCAGTACTTC. Translated: CASSSRPAGETQYF.

The gene calls are TRBV11-2 and TRBJ2-7, with D possibly being TRBD1 (5 bases). With 6 bases removed from V and 2 bases from J, the gap between germline ends came to 8 bases. The CDR3 loop spans 12 amino acids. Germline V CDR1 and CDR2: SGHAT, FQNNGV. DNA for the CDR3: TGTGCCAGCAGTGAGGACACCTACGAGCAGTACTTC. This encodes CASSEDTYEQYF.

The chain has TRBV11-2 and TRBJ1-5; TRBD1 matches at 7 bases. This CDR3 has 15 amino acids. V lost 2 bases to trimming and J lost 7 bases; unmatched junction nucleotides: 8. Germline V CDR1 and CDR2: SGHAT, FQNNGV. For the CDR3, the DNA is TGTGCCAGCAGCTTATTAGGGGGCGACGGGCAGCCCCAGCATTTT. It yields the protein CASSLLGGDGQPQHF.

V usage is TRBV6-1 and J usage is TRBJ2-2; perhaps TRBD2 as D (5 bases). Germline assignment: CDR1 MNHNS and CDR2 SASEGT. CDR3 size: 14 residues. V was clipped by 1 base and J by 3 bases, with 6 bases between them. CDR3 loop: CASSEGTHTGELFF. The CDR3 DNA reads as TGTGCCAGCAGTGAAGGGACTCACACCGGGGAGCTGTTTTTT.

This clone showed up just a few times. The gene calls are TRBV7-8 and TRBJ2-1; 10 bases fit TRBD1. Unmatched junction bases numbered 9, after V lost 5 bases and J lost 8 bases. The germline CDR1 and CDR2 sequences are SGHVS and FQNEAQ. The CDR3 is 15 residues long. CDR3 sequence reads: CASSPGTGVFDEQFF. The CDR3 bases are TGTGCCAGCAGCCCAGGGACAGGGGTTTTCGATGAGCAGTTCTTC.

V and J are TRBV18 and TRBJ1-6; D is perhaps TRBD1 (5 bases). Between the trimmed V and J ends, which lost 1 base and 7 bases, there was a span of 11 bases. The germline gives CDR1 KGHSH, CDR2 LQKENI. The length of the CDR3 is 15 residues. The chain's CDR3 is CASSPQGRGNSPLHF. CDR3 bases: TGTGCCAGCTCACCACAGGGTAGGGGCAATTCACCCCTCCACTTT.

J is TRBJ2-3 and V is TRBV7-3; tentative D call: TRBD1 (6 bases). Looked up from germline, CDR1 is SGHTA and CDR2 is FQGTGA. Between the trimmed V and J ends, which lost 0 bases and 6 bases, there was a span of 10 bases. This CDR3 spans 14 amino acids. The CDR3 is CASSLTGGADTQYF. CDR3 coding DNA: TGTGCCAGCAGCTTAACAGGGGGAGCGGATACGCAGTATTTT. Drawing the rest from reference TRBV7-3 and TRBJ2-3, the complete variable domain is GAGVSQTPSNKVTEKGKYVELRCDPISGHTALYWYRQSLGQGPEFLIYFQGTGAADDSGLPNDRFFAVRPEGSVSTLKIQRTERGDSAVYLCASSLTGGADTQYFGPGTRLTVL.

The rearrangement joins TRBV5-1 to TRBJ1-2, with 9 nucleotides matching TRBD1. The trim removed 0 bases at V and 8 bases at J, leaving 5 bases unmatched. This CDR3 is built from 14 residues. Germline loops: CDR1 SGHRS, CDR2 YFSETQ. The CDR3 spells CASSLGDRVEGYTF. CDR3 in DNA: TGCGCCAGCAGCTTGGGGGACAGGGTGGAGGGCTACACCTTC.

The chain recombines TRBV19 with TRBJ2-3; 11 nucleotides match TRBD2. The CDR3 sequence is 19 residues long. Germline V gene data show CDR1 as LNHDA and CDR2 as SQIVND (reference sequence). After removal of 0 bases from V and 0 bases from J, the junction contained 8 bases not matched to a gene. The CDR3 region has the DNA TGTGCCAGTAGTATAGATCCTCCGGGACTAGCGGCTAGCACAGATACGCAGTATTTT. It codes for CASSIDPPGLAASTDTQYF.

V gene TRBV27 combines with J gene TRBJ1-6; D is unresolved. Germline assignment: CDR1 MNHEY and CDR2 SMNVEV (reference sequence). V gave up 0 bases and J gave up 0 bases, with 12 bases separating them. The CDR3 is 18 residues long. CDR3: CASSLSIPGSSYNSPLHF. In DNA, the CDR3 is TGTGCCAGCAGTTTATCGATCCCGGGTAGCTCCTATAATTCACCCCTCCACTTT.

This chain connects TRBV6-2 or TRBV6-3 to TRBJ2-7, with 9 positions matching TRBD1. This CDR3 region has 15 residues. Germline V gene lookup returns CDR1 MNHEY and CDR2 SVGEGT. After removal of 6 bases from V and 7 bases from J, the junction contained 13 bases not matched to a gene. CDR3 DNA sequence: TGTGCCAGCAGCATGACAGGGGGAAGAGTAGGTGAGCAGTACTTC. This translates into CASSMTGGRVGEQYF.

This clone was seen once. The chain is built from TRBV9 and TRBJ2-1, with 7 bases aligning to TRBD2. The CDR3 extends over 15 amino acids. J was trimmed by 0 bases and V by 3 bases; bases with no gene match: 3. Germline-derived CDR1 and CDR2 are SGDLS and YYNGEE. The CDR3 sequence is CASSAGGSSYNEQFF. CDR3 sequence (DNA): TGTGCCAGCAGCGCCGGGGGGAGCTCCTACAATGAGCAGTTCTTC.

The chain links TRBV15 to TRBJ1-4; D is ambiguous. Germline V CDR1 and CDR2: LNHNV, YYDKDF (reference sequence). The V end lost 0 bases, the J end lost 6 bases, and 5 bases lay between the germline ends. The CDR3 length is 13 residues. The CDR3 here is CATSRDRDEKLFF. CDR3 coding DNA: TGTGCCACCAGCAGAGATCGGGATGAAAAACTGTTTTTT.

This clone was observed once. V gene TRBV5-5 combines with J gene TRBJ1-2; D is unclear. CDR3 length equals 13 residues. V lost 1 base and J 3 bases, leaving 7 bases between the germline ends. The V gene's germline CDR1 is SGHKS and CDR2 YYEKEE (reference sequence). CDR3 DNA sequence: TGTGCCAGCAGCTTGTCTGGGGACTATGGCTACACCTTC. Residues: CASSLSGDYGYTF. The full variable domain, its missing parts supplied by reference TRBV5-5 and TRBJ1-2, is DAGVTQSPTHLIKTRGQQVTLRCSPISGHKSVSWYQQVLGQGPQFIFQYYEKEERGRGNFPDRFSARQFPNYSSELNVNALLLGDSALYLCASSLSGDYGYTFGSGTRLTVV.